This is a list of T cell receptor beta chains from one sample in a study of T cell repertoires in cytomegalovirus infection. Via MiXCR, TCRdb re-called the reads, giving one row per CDR3 protein. The sample shows 100,000 to 150,000 distinct CDR3 sequences, about 32% of them seen only once. Their antigens remain unidentified. Here the sequenced sample was CD8+ T cells from cultured PBMCs, taken from culture after CMV antigen stimulation. Receptors originate from a human donor in good health (CMV status not recorded). Some clones in this sample may be carry-over from other donors' samples. Both conserved end residues are part of each CDR3. Fields, in order: D gene, V gene, clone size, J gene, CDR3 protein, CDR3 DNA. A D gene is named only where the DNA matches it firmly. Size is omitted from some rows. Given values are once, few, many or a class for expanded clones.

TRBD2	TRBV4-3	.	TRBJ2-7	CASSQGLAGTYEQYF	TGCGCCAGCAGCCAAGGACTAGCGGGTACCTACGAGCAGTACTTC
.	TRBV6-1	.	TRBJ2-7	CASSSRAVYEQYF	TGTGCCAGCAGTAGCCGGGCCGTTTACGAGCAGTACTTC
.	TRBV4-1	.	TRBJ2-7	CASSLQAGAPSSYEQYF	TGCGCCAGCAGCCTCCAGGCAGGTGCGCCTTCTTCCTACGAGCAGTACTTC
.	TRBV7-6	many	TRBJ1-4	CASSPTVGEKLFF	TGTGCCAGCAGCCCTACAGTGGGTGAAAAACTGTTTTTT
.	TRBV6-2/TRBV6-3	many	TRBJ1-1	CASSFLGRVNTEAFF	TGTGCCAGCAGTTTTCTCGGACGGGTGAACACTGAAGCTTTCTTT
TRBD1	TRBV7-2	few	TRBJ2-2	CASSLVGQVTNTGELFF	TGTGCCAGCAGCTTGGTCGGACAGGTGACGAACACCGGGGAGCTGTTTTTT
TRBD1	TRBV7-6	few	TRBJ1-2	CASSLGASTGDGYTF	TGTGCCAGCAGCTTAGGGGCATCGACAGGGGATGGCTACACCTTC
.	TRBV7-2	many	TRBJ2-5	CASSLGTGPARETQYF	TGTGCCAGCAGCTTAGGAACGGGGCCTGCCAGGGAGACCCAGTACTTC
.	TRBV2	once	TRBJ2-7	CASTRTPSYEQYF	TGTGCCAGCACCCGTACCCCATCCTACGAGCAGTACTTC
TRBD1	TRBV4-1	.	TRBJ2-7	CASSPGQGNGEQYF	TGCGCCAGCAGCCCGGGACAGGGGAACGGCGAGCAGTACTTC
.	TRBV6-1	many	TRBJ1-1	CASRIRGLNTEAFF	TGTGCCAGCAGGATCCGGGGCCTGAACACTGAAGCTTTCTTT
.	TRBV6-5	.	TRBJ2-1	CASSYSGFNEQFF	TGTGCCAGCAGTTACTCGGGATTTAATGAGCAGTTCTTC
.	TRBV19	.	TRBJ2-7	CASSDDSGYEQYF	TGTGCCAGTAGTGACGACAGCGGCTACGAGCAGTACTTC
TRBD1	TRBV7-4	.	TRBJ1-1	CASSLAIFLPGQGATNTKAFF	TGTGCCAGCAGCTTAGCAATATTCCTGCCGGGACAGGGGGCCACGAACACTAAAGCTTTCTTT
TRBD2	TRBV7-8	.	TRBJ2-1	CASTRTSGGADEQFF	TGTGCCAGCACTCGGACTAGCGGGGGGGCCGATGAGCAGTTCTTC
.	TRBV27	.	TRBJ2-7	CASSLVGGPREQYF	TGTGCCAGCAGTTTAGTTGGGGGGCCCCGAGAGCAGTACTTC
.	TRBV6-2/TRBV6-3	few	TRBJ1-5	CASIQRQGSNQPQHF	TGTGCCAGCATCCAGCGGCAGGGGAGCAATCAGCCCCAGCATTTT
.	TRBV5-4	few	TRBJ1-5	CASSFTGKGGAAQPQHF	TGTGCCAGCAGCTTTACGGGAAAAGGAGGGGCCGCTCAGCCCCAGCATTTT
.	TRBV4-3	.	TRBJ2-7	CASSQGRGTPYEQYF	TGCGCCAGCAGCCAAGGGAGGGGGACCCCCTACGAGCAGTACTTC
TRBD1	TRBV11-2	few	TRBJ2-1	CASSGIGQGWYNEQFF	TGTGCCAGCAGTGGGATCGGACAGGGGTGGTACAATGAGCAGTTCTTC
.	TRBV10-3	many	TRBJ1-1	CAISESTSLGIYTEAFF	TGTGCCATCAGTGAGTCAACTTCCCTCGGGATTTACACTGAAGCTTTCTTT
.	TRBV4-3	few	TRBJ2-1	CASSQDGSLSSYNEQFF	TGCGCCAGCAGCCAAGATGGTAGCCTGAGCTCCTACAATGAGCAGTTCTTC
TRBD1	TRBV7-9	few	TRBJ2-4	CASAGTGGSPTLAKNIQYF	TGTGCCAGCGCCGGGACAGGGGGCTCCCCGACCTTAGCCAAAAACATTCAGTACTTC
TRBD1	TRBV6-6	.	TRBJ1-6	CASSPTGTDLSPLHF	TGTGCCAGCAGTCCTACCGGGACAGATCTTTCACCCCTCCACTTT
.	TRBV7-9	.	TRBJ2-1	CASSLGEAQVEQFF	TGTGCCAGCAGCTTAGGAGAGGCGCAAGTTGAGCAGTTCTTC
.	TRBV19	.	TRBJ2-7	CASSIMLTGPYEQYF	TGTGCCAGTAGTATTATGCTTACAGGGCCCTACGAGCAGTACTTC
TRBD2	TRBV7-7	.	TRBJ2-1	CASSSPGLAGEQFF	TGTGCCAGCAGCTCTCCGGGACTAGCGGGGGAGCAGTTCTTC
TRBD1	TRBV28	few	TRBJ2-7	CASSRGQTTYEQYF	TGTGCCAGCAGCCGGGGACAGACTACCTACGAGCAGTACTTC
.	TRBV14	once	TRBJ2-5	CASSPTGTEETQYF	TGTGCCAGCAGCCCTACAGGGACCGAAGAGACCCAGTACTTC
TRBD1	TRBV6-8	.	TRBJ2-2	CASSYHIDRVGTGELFF	TGTGCCAGCAGTTACCATATTGACAGGGTTGGGACCGGGGAGCTGTTTTTT
TRBD1	TRBV4-3	.	TRBJ1-1	CASSQRQGGTEAFF	TGCGCCAGCAGCCAAAGACAGGGGGGCACTGAAGCTTTCTTT
.	TRBV9	.	TRBJ1-1	CASTRGTVNTEAFF	TGTGCCAGCACCCGAGGTACGGTGAACACTGAAGCTTTCTTT
TRBD1	TRBV27	.	TRBJ2-1	CASSSIPGQGPAEQFF	TGTGCCAGCAGTTCGATACCGGGACAGGGTCCCGCTGAGCAGTTCTTC
.	TRBV6-8	.	TRBJ2-1	CASSYGWEANNEQFF	TGTGCCAGCAGTTACGGGTGGGAGGCGAACAATGAGCAGTTCTTC
TRBD2	TRBV27	few	TRBJ2-7	CASTRAGGIYEQYF	TGTGCCAGCACGCGCGCCGGGGGGATTTACGAGCAGTACTTC
.	TRBV5-1	.	TRBJ2-4	CASSQPRDNLAKNIQYF	TGCGCCAGCAGCCAACCCCGGGACAATCTAGCCAAAAACATTCAGTACTTC
.	TRBV27	many	TRBJ1-1	CASSLAKNTEAFF	TGTGCCAGCAGTTTAGCTAAGAACACTGAAGCTTTCTTT
TRBD2	TRBV7-2	.	TRBJ2-7	CASSWASGYYEQYF	TGTGCCAGCAGCTGGGCTAGCGGCTACTACGAGCAGTACTTC
TRBD2	TRBV4-2	few	TRBJ2-1	CASSRHPSSGGSYNEQFF	TGTGCCAGCAGCCGCCACCCTTCTAGCGGGGGCTCCTACAATGAGCAGTTCTTC
TRBD2	TRBV29-1	.	TRBJ2-7	CSVEVLRGDDLTSGPTYEQYF	TGCAGCGTTGAAGTTCTTCGGGGAGACGACTTGACTAGCGGGCCTACCTACGAGCAGTACTTC
TRBD1	TRBV11-2	few	TRBJ2-7	CASSTWDRIYEQYF	TGTGCCAGCAGCACATGGGACAGAATTTACGAGCAGTACTTC
.	TRBV7-3	many	TRBJ1-2	CATGLPLHPGYTF	TGTGCCACGGGCCTTCCCCTTCATCCAGGCTACACCTTC
.	TRBV7-2	.	TRBJ2-3	CASSPWGYTLTDTQYF	TGTGCCAGCAGCCCTTGGGGGTACACCCTCACAGATACGCAGTATTTT
TRBD1	TRBV28	few	TRBJ2-4	CASSLGQLAKNIQYF	TGTGCCAGCAGTTTGGGACAGCTAGCCAAAAACATTCAGTACTTC
TRBD1	TRBV6-1	.	TRBJ2-3	CASSEYVTGGRTDTQYF	TGTGCCAGCAGTGAATATGTGACAGGGGGTCGCACAGATACGCAGTATTTT
TRBD2	TRBV28	.	TRBJ2-5	CASSHPLIAGGALALTQETQYF	TGTGCCAGCAGCCACCCCCTTATCGCGGGGGGGGCCTTAGCTTTGACCCAAGAGACCCAGTACTTC
.	TRBV4-1	few	TRBJ2-7	CASSQDPGQLYEQYF	TGCGCCAGCAGCCAAGATCCCGGACAACTCTACGAGCAGTACTTC
TRBD1	TRBV7-2	many	TRBJ1-2	CASSLVAGGLTNYGYTF	TGTGCCAGCAGCTTAGTTGCAGGGGGCTTGACTAACTATGGCTACACCTTC
.	TRBV19	few	TRBJ1-5	CASSRAPNSNQPQHF	TGTGCCAGTAGTAGGGCACCAAATAGCAATCAGCCCCAGCATTTT
.	TRBV20-1	.	TRBJ1-5	CSASPTGPNQPQHF	TGCAGTGCTAGTCCGACAGGCCCCAATCAGCCCCAGCATTTT
TRBD1	TRBV6-5	few	TRBJ2-6	CASSYLGQDSGANVLTF	TGTGCCAGCAGTTACTTGGGACAGGACTCTGGGGCCAACGTCCTGACTTTC
.	TRBV7-8	.	TRBJ2-1	CASSLGVPGYNEQFF	TGTGCCAGCAGCTTAGGGGTGCCCGGCTACAATGAGCAGTTCTTC
TRBD1	TRBV5-6	.	TRBJ2-7	CASSSTGQGEGYEQYF	TGTGCCAGCAGCTCGACGGGACAGGGGGAAGGCTACGAGCAGTACTTC
TRBD2	TRBV10-3	many	TRBJ2-7	CAISESDGGAWSNSYEQYF	TGTGCCATCAGTGAGTCGGACGGGGGGGCCTGGAGTAATTCCTACGAGCAGTACTTC
TRBD1	TRBV12-3/TRBV12-4	few	TRBJ1-2	CASSSNRGLSGYTF	TGTGCCAGCAGTTCCAACAGGGGACTGAGTGGCTACACCTTC
.	TRBV27	few	TRBJ1-6	CASSPIWPYNSPLHF	TGTGCCAGCAGTCCAATATGGCCCTATAATTCACCCCTCCACTTT
TRBD1	TRBV4-3	.	TRBJ1-3	CASSQEAPTGITGNTIYF	TGCGCCAGCAGCCAAGAAGCCCCGACAGGGATCACTGGAAACACCATATATTTT